This T cell receptor beta chain was recorded in a study of T cells in Graves' hyperthyroidism and ophthalmopathy. RNA transcripts gave rise to amplified TCR beta CDR3 regions. First-round RT-PCR targeting the TCR CDR3 was performed with the HTBI primer set. TCRdb fed the multiplex PCR reads into MiXCR, producing one record per CDR3 protein. The sample contains hundreds of thousands of distinct CDR3 sequences, nearly 20% of which appear only once. Many counts were recorded for this clonotype. The germline CDR1 and CDR2 sequences are KGHSH and LQKENI. This CDR3 region has 13 residues. Trimming pared 3 bases from V and 4 bases from J, leaving 9 bases between.

The chain uses TRBV18 and TRBJ2-5; possibly TRBD1 for D (5 bases). This clonotype was obtained from a man in his forties with Graves' ophthalmopathy. The specimen sequenced was blood. The DNA of the CDR3 is TGTGCCAGCTCACCGGGGCACATAGAGACCCAGTACTTC. Protein: CASSPGHIETQYF.